What follows is one T cell receptor beta chain and its context. It has no known antigen specificity. Each CD8+ T cell subset was flow-sorted in triplicate, with under 350,000 cells per subset placed directly into RLT lysis buffer. Naive CD8+ T cells were defined stringently as CD45RO-CCR7+CD27+CD95- to exclude memory contaminants. Peripheral blood mononuclear cells were isolated from buffy coats using standard density gradient centrifugation. Naive CXCR3-negative and CXCR3-positive CD8+ T cells were flow-sorted using a FACSAria III. An RNeasy Mini Kit was used to extract total RNA from the sorted cells. The data originate from a study of CXCR3-negative and CXCR3-positive naive CD8 T cells (dated by TCRdb to between 2018 and 2021). Regarding the research as a whole: In total, some 130 million TRB reads were obtained, corresponding to roughly 1.5 +/- 0.3 million reads per library. Diversity and physicochemical repertoire analyses were performed on about eleven donors pooled from two independent experiments. Naive subsets from about five donors and memory cells from 3 donors were included in the TRBV-TRBJ cluster analysis.

Broader findings and caveats from the paper: Compared with CXCR3-negative naive cells, CXCR3-positive naive cells had TRB CDR3s with higher hydrophobicity (lower Kidera factor 4), lower energy, and higher strength and volume indices. Because surface CD5, which has been linked to self-reactivity in mice, was comparable between naive subsets, TCR interaction strength was also inferred from TRB CDR3 physicochemical properties. TRBV-TRBJ usage was similar between naive CXCR3-negative and CXCR3-positive cells from the same donor, while memory cells showed distinct patterns. Repertoire diversity was comparably high in both naive subsets but much lower in memory CD8+ T cells. Freshly isolated PBMCs were used for most assays because CXCR3 expression partially decreased after cryopreservation.

The sequencing machine was a NextSeq 550. The Human TCR Profiling Kit (MiLaboratory) was used to prepare UMI-labeled 5' RACE TRB cDNA libraries. The full amount of extracted RNA was used for cDNA synthesis, and the full amount of resulting cDNA was used for PCR amplification. Libraries were prepared in parallel with an identical number of PCR cycles. Under the source paper's analysis protocol: MIGEC and MiXCR extracted about 50,000 +/- 10,000 unique UMI-labeled TRB cDNA molecules per library, requiring at least two reads per UMI. On average, each library contained approximately 40,000 +/- 10,000 functional in-frame TRB CDR3 nucleotide clonotypes without stop codons. After downsampling to 5000 UMI-labeled TRB molecules per sample, diversity metrics such as normalized Shannon-Wiener and Chao1 were calculated in VDJtools. Clonotype-size-weighted physicochemical properties of the central five CDR3 residues (interaction energy, strength, volume and Kidera factor 4) were computed in VDJtools. TCRdb reprocessed the reads, so every CDR3 protein sequence counts as one entry and DNA is not shown. The V and J calls follow TCRdb's processing rather than the paper's. The sample's clone listing holds under 70,000 distinct CDR3 sequences. The ten largest account for approximately 4.4% of the sample.

Including the terminal cysteine and phenylalanine, the CDR3 comprises 16 residues. No coding sequence is recorded. The germline V gene supplies CDR1 SGHVS and CDR2 FNYEAQ. The chain links TRBV7-6 with TRBJ2-7; the TCRdb D gene call, TRBD2, has no DNA to confirm it. The sequenced sample consisted of naive CXCR3+ CD8+ T cells from blood. The cell subset or site label on this specimen signifies: CD45RO-CCR7+CD27+CD95- naive CD8+ T cells expressing CXCR3 (TNR3+). The source is a human donor in good health. Some clones in this sample may be carry-over from other donors' samples. The CDR3 is CASSAPTSGDLREQYF.